This T cell receptor beta chain came from a study of T cell changes during pregnancy in multiple sclerosis. Data came from immunoSEQ multiplex PCR; TCRdb stores just in-frame clones and leaves some out. This sample has around 41,000 clones, with about 90% found just once. This material consisted of CD4+ T cells from peripheral blood mononuclear cells, taken in the third trimester of pregnancy. This clonotype was sampled from a female donor in good health, enrolled as a control in a pregnancy study.

CDR3 in amino acids: CATSRDGGAGRNIQYF. CDR3 bases: TGTGCCACCAGCAGAGATGGGGGAGCGGGTCGAAACATTCAGTACTTC. V and J are TRBV15 and TRBJ2-4; tentative D call: TRBD2 (6 bases). This CDR3 has 16 residues. The V gene's germline CDR1 is LNHNV and CDR2 YYDKDF (reference sequence). Trimming stripped 0 bases from V and 6 bases from J, with 15 bases between. The full variable domain, in which reference TRBV15 and TRBJ2-4 provide the parts outside the CDR3, is DAMVIQNPRYQVTQFGKPVTLSCSQTLNHNVMYWYQQKSSQAPKLLFHYYDKDFNNEADTPDNFQSRRPNTSFCFLDIRSPGLGDTAMYLCATSRDGGAGRNIQYFGAGTRLSVL.